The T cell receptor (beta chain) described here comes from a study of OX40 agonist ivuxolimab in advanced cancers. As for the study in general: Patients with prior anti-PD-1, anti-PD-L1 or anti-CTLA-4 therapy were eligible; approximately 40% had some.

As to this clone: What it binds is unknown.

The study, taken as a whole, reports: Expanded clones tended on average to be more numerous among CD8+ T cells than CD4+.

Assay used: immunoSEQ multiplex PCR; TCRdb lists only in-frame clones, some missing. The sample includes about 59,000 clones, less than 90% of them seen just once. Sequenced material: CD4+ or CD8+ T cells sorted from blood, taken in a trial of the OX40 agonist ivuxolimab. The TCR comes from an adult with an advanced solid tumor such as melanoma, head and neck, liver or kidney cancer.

The CDR3 nucleotides read TGTGCCATCAGTCCACAGGGGGCGAGTGAAAAACTGTTTTTT. This translates into CAISPQGASEKLFF. This chain joins TRBV10-3 and TRBJ1-4; 9 bases fit TRBD1. The CDR3 extends over 14 amino acids. CDR1 ENHRY and CDR2 SYGVKD come from the germline V gene. The junction had 5 bases not matched to a gene; V was cut back by 5 bases and J by 7 bases.